The sequence of this T cell receptor (beta chain) was determined in a study of T-cell memory formation after mild COVID-19. Each CDR3 protein gets one entry after TCRdb re-called the 5' RACE reads with MiXCR. This table holds 250,000 to 400,000 distinct CDR3 sequences, approximately 15% found once. The sequencing input was PBMCs or a T cell subset sorted from them (not recorded which). This receptor was taken from a man between 18 and 35 years old who had mild COVID-19 (a few samples of this study predate the infection). Cell type and time point are not known.

DNA of the CDR3: TGTGCCAGCAGCTTAGACCTCCCCGGGACCCAGTACTTC. Translation: CASSLDLPGTQYF. The chain uses TRBV7-2 and TRBJ2-5, with D unclear. Germline CDR1 SGHTA, CDR2 FQGNSA. The V gene lost 1 base and the J gene lost 7 bases, with 10 bases spanning the gap. The CDR3 covers 13 residues.